This T cell receptor beta chain was observed in a study of beta chain features in type 1 diabetes. Overall study context: Sorted cells from all samples, numbering fewer than 120,000,000, were examined. Study conclusions and caveats: Shortening of TCRB CDR3s, moderate but significant, appeared in all four CD4+ subsets of Type 1 diabetes patients.

On this clone: Its antigen is undetermined.

The isolated RNA, all of it, was reverse transcribed, so expressed TCRB transcripts were what got sequenced. Reads from naive, central memory and regulatory T cell samples averaged about 3.57 million. Clones were read by immunoSEQ multiplex PCR, and TCRdb kept only the in-frame ones, dropping some. Of roughly 350,000 clones listed, about 11% are singletons. The CDR3 is 15 residues long. Trimming removed 2 bases from V and 3 bases from J, with 10 bases in between. Germline lookup yields CDR1 MNHEY and CDR2 SVGAGI. The receptor was derived from a woman in her thirties in good health. This chain links TRBV6-5 with TRBJ2-2; D not resolved. The sequenced sample was naive CD4+ T cells from blood. DNA for the CDR3: TGTGCCAGCAGTTACGGGCCGGATTACACCGGGGAGCTGTTTTTT. It specifies CASSYGPDYTGELFF.